A selection of T cell receptor beta chains follows, all from one sample in a study of shared clonotypes between healthy human individuals. Only in-frame clones appear in the TCRdb table, and some are missing; sequencing was by immunoSEQ multiplex PCR. The table lists 650,000 to 800,000 clones, around 70% of them singletons. Sequences were obtained from memory CD4+ T cells sorted from blood. These receptors were taken from a woman in her 30s in good health. The CDR3 runs from the conserved cysteine through the conserved F or W. A D gene is named only where the DNA matches it firmly. Where a row states a size, it is once, few, many or the class of an expanded clone; other rows omit it.

J,length,V,size,D,CDR3,DNA
TRBJ1-2,18,TRBV7-9,.,.,CASSLEVGGRKVGIGYTF,TGTGCCAGCAGCTTAGAGGTTGGGGGGCGAAAGGTGGGAATCGGCTACACCTTC
TRBJ2-5,17,TRBV5-4,.,.,CASSFGLSDSAGETQYF,TGTGCCAGCAGCTTTGGTTTATCGGACAGTGCTGGGGAGACCCAGTACTTC
TRBJ1-3,14,TRBV4-1,few,.,CASSQAGQGNTIYF,TGCGCCAGCAGCCAAGCAGGGCAAGGAAACACCATATATTTT
TRBJ2-1,15,TRBV10-1,.,TRBD2,CASSEAGLARNEQFF,TGCGCCAGCAGTGAGGCAGGACTAGCGAGGAATGAGCAGTTCTTC
TRBJ2-1,19,TRBV11-2,.,TRBD2,CASSKTSGNSARSYNEQFF,TGTGCCAGCTCCAAAACTAGCGGGAATTCCGCCCGCTCCTACAATGAGCAGTTCTTC
TRBJ2-7,14,TRBV5-1,.,TRBD2,CASKRTSDSYEQYF,TGCGCCAGCAAAAGGACTAGCGACTCCTACGAGCAGTACTTC
TRBJ2-7,13,TRBV2,.,.,CASKVSGTWEQYF,TGTGCCAGCAAGGTATCCGGGACCTGGGAGCAGTACTTC
TRBJ1-2,16,TRBV6-5,.,TRBD1,CASSWDRGIPNYGYTF,TGTGCCAGCAGTTGGGACAGGGGGATACCTAACTATGGCTACACCTTC
TRBJ2-5,14,TRBV6-1,.,.,CATSEPGFQETQYF,TGTGCCACCTCCGAGCCAGGATTTCAAGAGACCCAGTACTTC
TRBJ2-3,15,TRBV7-3,.,.,CASSLQADSTDTQYF,TGTGCCAGCAGCTTACAAGCGGACAGCACAGATACGCAGTATTTT
TRBJ2-2,14,TRBV6-1,.,.,CASIEGLSTGELFF,TGTGCCAGCATTGAGGGTTTGAGCACCGGGGAGCTGTTTTTT
TRBJ1-4,15,TRBV19,few,.,CASSILVGGTEKLFF,TGTGCCAGTAGTATCTTAGTTGGAGGAACAGAAAAACTGTTTTTT
TRBJ2-2,15,TRBV5-1,.,TRBD1,CASSLSGQPTGELFF,TGCGCCAGCAGCTTGTCGGGACAGCCGACTGGGGAGCTGTTTTTT
TRBJ2-3,13,TRBV2,once,.,CASSEAYTDTQYF,TGTGCCAGCAGTGAGGCCTACACAGATACGCAGTATTTT
TRBJ2-1,15,TRBV25-1,.,.,CASINSGVSYNEQFF,TGTGCCAGCATAAACTCAGGAGTCTCCTACAATGAGCAGTTCTTC
TRBJ2-1,13,TRBV2,.,.,CASSTSEYNEQFF,TGTGCCAGCTCGACTAGTGAATACAATGAGCAGTTCTTC
TRBJ2-5,14,TRBV11-3,.,.,CASSGGTNQETQYF,TGTGCCAGCAGCGGCGGGACGAACCAAGAGACCCAGTACTTC
TRBJ1-5,13,TRBV19,few,.,CARKEGQNQPQHF,TGTGCCAGGAAAGAGGGGCAGAATCAGCCCCAGCATTTT
TRBJ2-7,12,TRBV29-1,few,.,CSVVLDSYEQYF,TGCAGCGTTGTTCTCGATTCCTACGAGCAGTACTTC
TRBJ1-4,15,TRBV5-4,.,TRBD1,CASSIRQGGNEKLFF,TGTGCCAGCAGCATAAGACAGGGGGGAAATGAAAAACTGTTTTTT
TRBJ1-1,15,TRBV11-3,.,.,CASSDTRASNTEAFF,TGTGCCAGCAGCGACACCAGGGCTTCTAACACTGAAGCTTTCTTT
TRBJ2-7,15,TRBV28,.,TRBD2,CASSPRGSGSVGQYF,TGTGCCAGCAGCCCGCGGGGTAGCGGGAGTGTGGGGCAGTACTTC
TRBJ2-1,15,TRBV5-1,.,.,CASTWGRVSYNEQFF,TGCGCCAGCACCTGGGGGCGGGTCTCCTACAATGAGCAGTTCTTC
TRBJ2-7,15,TRBV30,.,.,CAWSVNQGNPYEQYF,TGTGCCTGGAGTGTCAATCAGGGAAATCCCTACGAGCAGTACTTC
TRBJ1-5,14,TRBV19,.,TRBD1,CASSIGTGYQPQHF,TGTGCCAGTAGTATAGGGACAGGCTATCAGCCCCAGCATTTT
TRBJ2-7,16,TRBV28,.,.,CASRVGDGSGGYEQYF,TGTGCCAGCAGAGTAGGGGACGGGAGTGGGGGCTACGAGCAGTACTTC
TRBJ2-1,14,TRBV29-1,.,TRBD2,CSVGPGLLYNEQFF,TGCAGCGTTGGGCCGGGACTACTCTACAATGAGCAGTTCTTC
TRBJ1-5,14,TRBV6-6,few,.,CASGLTVGNQPQHF,TGTGCCAGCGGACTTACGGTGGGAAATCAGCCCCAGCATTTT
TRBJ1-2,15,TRBV18,.,.,CASSPTSGPNYGYTF,TGTGCCAGCTCACCAACATCTGGCCCTAACTATGGCTACACCTTC
TRBJ2-1,14,TRBV28,.,.,CASSSSTVWNEQFF,TGTGCCAGCAGTTCCTCGACAGTTTGGAATGAGCAGTTCTTC
TRBJ1-2,14,TRBV6-8,once,TRBD1,CASPKTGVDYGYTF,TGTGCCAGCCCAAAAACAGGGGTCGACTATGGCTACACCTTC